Below are 20 T cell receptor beta chains sequenced from a single sample in a study of early T cells in non-severe SARS-CoV-2 infection. Each CDR3 protein is one row after TCRdb ran MiXCR on the 5' RACE reads. The table includes roughly 27,000 distinct CDR3 sequences, 9% to 10% detected once. The specimen was whole blood. These receptor sequences come from an adult who was a healthcare worker with PCR-confirmed SARS-CoV-2 infection or an uninfected control (not recorded which).

There are many counts of this clonotype. The chain links TRBV28 to TRBJ2-7; D unclear. Trimming stripped 6 bases from V and 2 bases from J, with 11 bases between. The CDR3 runs 13 residues. Per germline, CDR1 MDHEN and CDR2 SYDVKM. This chain's CDR3 is CASRSPSTYEQYF. The CDR3 DNA follows: TGTGCCAGCAGGTCTCCGAGCACCTACGAGCAGTACTTC.

This clonotype was observed a few times. This sequence joins TRBV6-2 or TRBV6-3 and TRBJ2-3; tentatively, D is TRBD2 (5 bases). The CDR3 spans 13 residues. CDR1 is MNHEY, CDR2 SVGEGT, per germline. V was clipped by 7 bases and J by 6 bases, with 14 bases between them. The CDR3 here is CASNEGRIDTQYF. In nucleotides, the CDR3 is TGTGCCAGCAACGAGGGCAGGATCGATACGCAGTATTTT.

In regard to this clonotype: Lacking the conserved final phenylalanine or tryptophan, this CDR3 likely reflects a read error. CDR3 sequence reads: CATGPYAPQFI. As DNA, the CDR3 is TGTGCCACCGGGCCCTACGCACCCCAGTTCATC. The V call is TRBV10-3, the J call TRBJ2-1; D is uncertain. The germline V and J ends were trimmed by 10 bases and 13 bases, with 17 bases remaining between them. Germline CDR1 and CDR2: ENHRY and SYGVKD. The CDR3 totals 11 residues.

This clonotype was detected only a few times. The rearrangement joins TRBV13 to TRBJ2-7; D remains unclear. This CDR3 region has 15 residues. Germline-derived CDR1 and CDR2 are PRHDT and FYEKMQ (reference sequence). Trimming took off 0 bases at V and 0 bases at J, with 9 bases between the two ends. The CDR3 sequence is CASSLGQSPSYEQYF. The CDR3 DNA sequence: TGTGCCAGCAGCTTAGGGCAGAGCCCCTCCTACGAGCAGTACTTC.

The chain recombines TRBV10-2 with TRBJ2-7; the D call may be TRBD1 or TRBD2 (5 bases each). V lost 3 bases to trimming and J lost 2 bases, with 14 bases between them. The CDR3 is made up of 15 amino acids. Looked up from germline, CDR1 is WSHSY and CDR2 is SAAADI. CDR3 sequence (DNA): TGCGCCAGCAGTGATATTGGGACGGTCACCTACGAGCAGTACTTC. It specifies CASSDIGTVTYEQYF.

The chain combines TRBV7-2 with TRBJ2-7; D ambiguous. Trimming pared 11 bases from V and 9 bases from J, leaving 8 bases between. The CDR3 length is 8 residues. The V gene's germline CDR1 is SGHTA and CDR2 FQGNSA. The CDR3 loop reads CACLGQYF. CDR3 bases: TGTGCCTGCCTTGGGCAGTACTTC. Based on the CDR3 plus reference TRBV7-2 and TRBJ2-7, the full variable domain is GAGVSQSPSNKVTEKGKDVELRCDPISGHTALYWYRQSLGQGLEFLIYFQGNSAPDKSGLPSDRFSAERTGGSVSTLTIQRTQQEDSAVYLCACLGQYFGPGTRLTVT.

CDR3 protein: CASSPRQGPDTQYF. Written as DNA, the CDR3 is TGTGCCAGCAGCCCACGACAGGGTCCAGATACGCAGTATTTT. The chain uses TRBV4-2 and TRBJ2-3; 7 nucleotides agree with TRBD1. This CDR3 is 14 amino acids long. Germline V CDR1 and CDR2: LGHNA, YNFKEQ. V was clipped by 4 bases and J by 4 bases; unmatched bases: 5.

The table lists this clonotype with many counts. CDR3 sequence reads: CASTRGDTQYF. CDR3 in DNA: TGTGCCAGCACTAGGGGGGATACGCAGTATTTT. J is TRBJ2-3 and V is TRBV12-3 or TRBV12-4; D may be TRBD1 (6 bases). Deletions cut 7 bases from V and 6 bases from J, with 8 bases between. The CDR3 has 11 residues.

This chain uses TRBV20-1 with TRBJ2-2, with 8 bases lining up with TRBD2. The CDR3 is 17 amino acids. Per germline, CDR1 DFQATT and CDR2 SNEGSKA (reference sequence). J gave up 0 bases and V 3 bases, and 9 bases lay outside the gene matches. In DNA, the CDR3 is TGCAGTGCTAGCCAGGAGCGGGGGAAGCCGAACACCGGGGAGCTGTTTTTT. Its protein is CSASQERGKPNTGELFF.

The chain has TRBV6-4 and TRBJ1-1; a possible D gene is TRBD1 (5 bases). The CDR3 contains 14 residues. The ends were cut back, 6 bases at V and 11 bases at J, with 22 bases in the middle. Germline loops: CDR1 MRHNA, CDR2 SNTAGT. The CDR3 loop reads CASRQPGPSPRAFF. Here the CDR3 DNA reads TGTGCCAGCAGACAACCAGGGCCCTCACCTAGGGCTTTCTTT.

This clonotype was detected many times. V usage is TRBV9 and J usage is TRBJ2-1; the D call may be TRBD1 or TRBD2 (5 bases each). Trimming took off 4 bases at V and 12 bases at J, with 17 bases between the two ends. The CDR3 contains 13 residues. Germline-derived CDR1 and CDR2 are SGDLS and YYNGEE. The CDR3 region has the DNA TGTGCCAGCAGCCTTTCGCGAGGGGAATCGCAGTTCTTC. Residues: CASSLSRGESQFF.

This clonotype has a count of ten or more. The chain recombines TRBV4-2 with TRBJ2-2; the match to TRBD2 covers 13 bases. CDR1 and CDR2 (germline): LGHNA, YNFKEQ. The CDR3 spans 17 residues. V shed 3 bases and J 5 bases; nucleotides not matched to a gene: 6. This CDR3 is CASSQAGLAGITGELFF. The CDR3 DNA is TGTGCCAGCAGCCAGGCGGGACTAGCGGGGATTACCGGGGAGCTGTTTTTT.

The rearrangement uses TRBV7-7 and TRBJ2-2; D not certain. V shed 3 bases and J shed 4 bases, with 9 bases lying between them. This CDR3 has 14 amino acids. CDR1 SSHAT and CDR2 FNYEAQ come from the germline V gene (reference sequence). The CDR3 nucleotides read TGTGCCAGCAGCTTGGCGGACGGCACCGGGGAGCTGTTTTTT. Its translation is CASSLADGTGELFF.

The chain uses TRBV9 and TRBJ2-1; the D is unclear. The germline V gene encodes CDR1 SGDLS and CDR2 YYNGEE. The CDR3 is made up of 14 amino acids. Trimming left V 0 bases short and J 3 bases short, with 7 bases between. The DNA for the CDR3 is TGTGCCAGCAGCGTAGCCTCCTACTACAATGAGCAGTTCTTC. This sequence encodes CASSVASYYNEQFF. Complete variable domain (other parts from reference TRBV9 and TRBJ2-1): DSGVTQTPKHLITATGQRVTLRCSPRSGDLSVYWYQQSLDQGLQFLIQYYNGEERAKGNILERFSAQQFPDLHSELNLSSLELGDSALYFCASSVASYYNEQFFGPGTRLTVL.

The rearrangement uses TRBV7-9 and TRBJ2-1; 8 nucleotides align to TRBD1. Germline V lookup: CDR1 SEHNR, CDR2 FQNEAQ (reference sequence). V was pared by 7 bases and J by 0 bases, with 8 bases of the junction left unmatched. CDR3 length: 16 amino acids. CDR3 sequence reads: CASNPGQGSSYNEQFF. In DNA form, the CDR3 reads TGTGCCAGCAACCCCGGACAGGGTAGCTCCTACAATGAGCAGTTCTTC.

This rearrangement joins TRBV6-6 to TRBJ1-5; 8 bases are a match to TRBD1. Germline V gene sequence: CDR1 MNHNY, CDR2 SVGAGI (reference sequence). The CDR3 covers 13 residues. V lost 5 bases to trimming and J lost 4 bases; unmatched junction nucleotides: 1. As DNA, the CDR3 is TGTGCCAGCAGTACAGGGGGGAATCAGCCCCAGCATTTT. This gives the protein CASSTGGNQPQHF.

The chain uses TRBV7-8 and TRBJ2-3; 10 positions match TRBD1. Trimming at V came to 5 bases and at J to 6 bases, leaving 8 bases not matched to a gene. In germline, CDR1 is SGHVS, CDR2 FQNEAQ. The length of the CDR3 is 15 residues. The CDR3 sequence is CASSTGTGVGDTQYF. The CDR3 DNA reads as TGTGCCAGCAGCACCGGGACAGGGGTAGGGGATACGCAGTATTTT. The full variable domain, completed using reference TRBV7-8 and TRBJ2-3, is GAGVSQSPRYKVAKRGQDVALRCDPISGHVSLFWYQQALGQGPEFLTYFQNEAQLDKSGLPSDRFFAERPEGSVSTLKIQRTQQEDSAVYLCASSTGTGVGDTQYFGPGTRLTVL.

Ten or more counts support this clonotype. The V call is TRBV2, the J call TRBJ2-5; perhaps TRBD2 as D (6 bases). The germline V gene encodes CDR1 SNHLY and CDR2 FYNNEI. There are 15 residues in the CDR3. The ends were cut back, 2 bases at V and 3 bases at J, with 13 bases in the middle. CDR3: CASSESGLGEETQYF. For the CDR3, the DNA is TGTGCCAGCAGTGAATCGGGACTCGGAGAAGAGACCCAGTACTTC.

This clonotype has more than one count but fewer than ten. The CDR3 sequence: CASRGGHSYNEQFF. CDR3 DNA: TGTGCCAGCAGGGGGGGGCACTCCTACAATGAGCAGTTCTTC. The J gene is TRBJ2-1, the V gene TRBV12-3 or TRBV12-4; perhaps TRBD2 as D (7 bases). V was pared by 6 bases and J by 0 bases, with 9 bases between. This CDR3 is built from 14 residues.

This clonotype was detected many times. The chain couples TRBV30 to TRBJ2-1; the match to TRBD1 covers 10 bases. J lost 7 bases, V lost 1 base, and 7 bases had no gene match. The CDR3 sequence is 15 residues long. Per the germline V gene, CDR1 is GTSNPN and CDR2 is SVGIG (reference sequence). The CDR3 spells CAWSDPGTGVNEQFF. The CDR3 DNA sequence: TGTGCCTGGAGTGACCCCGGGACAGGGGTGAATGAGCAGTTCTTC. The complete variable domain, with remaining parts taken from reference TRBV30 and TRBJ2-1, reads SQTIHQWPATLVQPVGSPLSLECTVEGTSNPNLYWYRQAAGRGLQLLFYSVGIGQISSEVPQNLSASRPQDRQFILSSKKLLLSDSGFYLCAWSDPGTGVNEQFFGPGTRLTVL.